Following are 7 T cell receptor beta chains from one sample sequenced in a study of T cells in Graves' hyperthyroidism and ophthalmopathy. Template material for amplifying TCR beta CDR3 regions consisted of RNA transcripts. Using the HTBI primer set, a first-round RT-PCR was run on the TCR CDR3. TCRdb analysed the multiplex PCR reads with MiXCR anew, one entry per CDR3 protein. The sample yields around 760,000 distinct CDR3 sequences, around a third seen once. The source material was blood. These receptors were obtained from a woman aged 40-49 years with Graves' hyperthyroidism.

The chain employs TRBV20-1 and TRBJ2-7; D assignment may be TRBD1 or TRBD2 (5 bases each). Deletions cut 5 bases from V and 2 bases from J, with 13 bases between. The germline CDR1 and CDR2 sequences are DFQATT and SNEGSKA (reference sequence). This CDR3 has 13 amino acids. CDR3 in amino acids: CSAPRGRTYEQYF. CDR3 nucleotide sequence: TGCAGTGCTCCTCGGGGCCGGACCTACGAGCAGTACTTC.

V gene TRBV6-5 combines with J gene TRBJ2-5; D may be TRBD1 or TRBD2 (7 bases each). The CDR3 is made up of 15 amino acids. V lost 4 bases and J lost 4, with 16 bases in between. From germline, CDR1 is MNHEY and CDR2 SVGAGI. The CDR3 coding sequence is TGTGCCAGCAGTTCCCAGACAGGGAGGGGAGAGACCCAGTACTTC. Amino acid sequence: CASSSQTGRGETQYF.

V is TRBV29-1 and J is TRBJ1-1; a weak D match, TRBD1 (6 bases). Germline CDR1 SQVTM, CDR2 ANQGSEA. This CDR3 region has 13 residues. V was trimmed by 7 bases and J by 0 bases, leaving 12 bases between them. CDR3 protein: CSARTVMNTEAFF. The DNA for the CDR3 is TGCAGCGCGCGGACAGTCATGAACACTGAAGCTTTCTTT.

The rearrangement joins TRBV2 to TRBJ1-1; D possibly corresponds to TRBD1 (5 bases). Trimming removed 9 bases at V and 5 bases at J, with 13 bases between. CDR1 is SNHLY, CDR2 FYNNEI, per germline. The CDR3 sequence is 12 residues long. The CDR3 DNA reads TGTGCCAGGGGACGGGTTGAGACTGAAGCTTTCTTT. Amino acid sequence: CARGRVETEAFF.

As concerns this clonotype: This may stem from a read error, because a much larger clone lies one nucleotide away. The rearrangement joins TRBV7-9 to TRBJ1-6, with D tentatively TRBD1 (5 bases). The CDR3 contains 18 residues. CDR1 is SEHNR and CDR2 is FQNEAQ in the germline V gene (reference sequence). Written as DNA, the CDR3 is TGTGCCAGCAGCTTAGCTCCCAGGGCAAGCTCCTATAATCCACCCCTCCACTTT. It is translated as CASSLAPRASSYNPPLHF.

There are many counts of this clonotype. The rearrangement joins TRBV20-1 to TRBJ2-5; no clear D. Trimming stripped 1 base from V and 4 bases from J, with 4 bases between. The CDR3 is made up of 11 amino acids. CDR1 and CDR2 (germline): DFQATT, SNEGSKA (reference sequence). The CDR3 coding sequence is TGCAGTGCTAGAGCCCTAGAGACCCAGTACTTC. As protein: CSARALETQYF.

The chain links TRBV2 to TRBJ2-7; D possibly uses TRBD1 or TRBD2 (5 bases each). Germline V gene data show CDR1 as SNHLY and CDR2 as FYNNEI. The V gene lost 0 bases and the J gene lost 3 bases, with 21 bases spanning the gap. The CDR3 covers 18 residues. The CDR3 DNA reads as TGTGCCAGCAGTGAAGCGCTTCCAGGGTGGGCAGACTACTACGAGCAGTACTTC. It specifies CASSEALPGWADYYEQYF. Based on the CDR3 plus reference TRBV2 and TRBJ2-7, the full variable domain is EPEVTQTPSHQVTQMGQEVILRCVPISNHLYFYWYRQILGQKVEFLVSFYNNEISEKSEIFDDQFSVERPDGSNFTLKIRSTKLEDSAMYFCASSEALPGWADYYEQYFGPGTRLTVT.